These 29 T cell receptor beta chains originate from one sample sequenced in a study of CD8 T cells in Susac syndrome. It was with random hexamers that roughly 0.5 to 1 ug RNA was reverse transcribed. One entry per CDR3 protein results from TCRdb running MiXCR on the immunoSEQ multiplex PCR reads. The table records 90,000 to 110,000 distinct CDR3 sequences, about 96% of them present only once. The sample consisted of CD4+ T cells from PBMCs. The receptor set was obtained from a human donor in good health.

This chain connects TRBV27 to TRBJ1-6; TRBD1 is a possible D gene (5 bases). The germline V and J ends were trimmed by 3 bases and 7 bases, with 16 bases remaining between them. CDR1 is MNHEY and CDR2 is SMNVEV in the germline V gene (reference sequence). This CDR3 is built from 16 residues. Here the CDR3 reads CASSFIQVEGNSPLHF. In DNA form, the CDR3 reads TGTGCCAGCAGTTTTATCCAGGTGGAGGGGAATTCACCCCTCCACTTT.

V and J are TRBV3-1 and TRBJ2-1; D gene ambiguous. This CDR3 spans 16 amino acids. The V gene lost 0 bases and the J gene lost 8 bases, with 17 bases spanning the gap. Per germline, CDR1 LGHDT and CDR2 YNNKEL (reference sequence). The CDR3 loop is CASSQEGNRLSHEQFF. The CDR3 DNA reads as TGTGCCAGCAGCCAAGAAGGCAACAGACTTTCCCATGAGCAGTTCTTC.

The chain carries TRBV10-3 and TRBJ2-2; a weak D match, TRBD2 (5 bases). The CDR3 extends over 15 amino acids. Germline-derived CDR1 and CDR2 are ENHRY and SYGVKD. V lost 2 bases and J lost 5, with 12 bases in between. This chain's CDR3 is CAISEVAPGTGELFF. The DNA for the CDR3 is TGTGCCATCAGTGAGGTCGCCCCGGGGACCGGGGAGCTGTTTTTT.

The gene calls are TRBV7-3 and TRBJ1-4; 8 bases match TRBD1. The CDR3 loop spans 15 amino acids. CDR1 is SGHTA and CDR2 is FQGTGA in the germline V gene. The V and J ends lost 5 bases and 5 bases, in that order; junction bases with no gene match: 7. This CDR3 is CASSPNGQGNEKLFF. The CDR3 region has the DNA TGTGCCAGCAGCCCGAATGGACAGGGAAATGAAAAACTGTTTTTT. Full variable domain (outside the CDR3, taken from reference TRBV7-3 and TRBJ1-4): GAGVSQTPSNKVTEKGKYVELRCDPISGHTALYWYRQSLGQGPEFLIYFQGTGAADDSGLPNDRFFAVRPEGSVSTLKIQRTERGDSAVYLCASSPNGQGNEKLFFGSGTQLSVL.

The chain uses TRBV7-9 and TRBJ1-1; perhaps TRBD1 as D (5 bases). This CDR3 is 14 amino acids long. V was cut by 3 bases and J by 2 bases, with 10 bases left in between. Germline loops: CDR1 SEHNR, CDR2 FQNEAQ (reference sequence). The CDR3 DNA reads TGTGCCAGCAGCTTTTTAGGGGCAAACACTGAAGCTTTCTTT. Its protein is CASSFLGANTEAFF. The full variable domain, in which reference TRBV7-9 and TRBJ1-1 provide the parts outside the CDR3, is DTGVSQNPRHKITKRGQNVTFRCDPISEHNRLYWYRQTLGQGPEFLTYFQNEAQLEKSRLLSDRFSAERPKGSFSTLEIQRTEQGDSAMYLCASSFLGANTEAFFGQGTRLTVV.

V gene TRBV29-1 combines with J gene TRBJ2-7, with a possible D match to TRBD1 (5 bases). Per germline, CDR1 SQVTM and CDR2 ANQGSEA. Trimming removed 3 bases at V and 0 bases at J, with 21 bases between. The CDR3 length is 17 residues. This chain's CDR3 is CSVDRRMTDKGSYEQYF. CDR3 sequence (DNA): TGCAGCGTTGATAGGCGAATGACGGACAAGGGCTCCTACGAGCAGTACTTC.

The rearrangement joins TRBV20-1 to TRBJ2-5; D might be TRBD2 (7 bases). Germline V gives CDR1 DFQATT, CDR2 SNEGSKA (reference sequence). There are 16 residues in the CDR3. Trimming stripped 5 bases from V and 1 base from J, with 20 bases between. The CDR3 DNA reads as TGCAGTGCTTTGGGGGGGGCGGAAAAACTCCAAGAGACCCAGTACTTC. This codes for CSALGGAEKLQETQYF.

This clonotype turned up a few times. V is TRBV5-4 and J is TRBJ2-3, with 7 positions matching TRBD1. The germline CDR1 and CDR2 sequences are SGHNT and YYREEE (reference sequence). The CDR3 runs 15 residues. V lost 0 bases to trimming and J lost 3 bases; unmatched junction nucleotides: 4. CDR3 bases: TGTGCCAGCAGCTTGGGAGGGGGCGCAACAGATACGCAGTATTTT. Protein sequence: CASSLGGGATDTQYF.

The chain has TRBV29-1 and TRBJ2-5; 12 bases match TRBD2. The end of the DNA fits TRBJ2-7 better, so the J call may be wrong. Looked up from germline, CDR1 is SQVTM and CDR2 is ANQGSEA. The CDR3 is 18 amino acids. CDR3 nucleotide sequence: TGCAGCGTTGGTATTCCTAGCGGGAGGGCCCGCATCGGATACGAGCAGTACTTC. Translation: CSVGIPSGRARIGYEQYF.

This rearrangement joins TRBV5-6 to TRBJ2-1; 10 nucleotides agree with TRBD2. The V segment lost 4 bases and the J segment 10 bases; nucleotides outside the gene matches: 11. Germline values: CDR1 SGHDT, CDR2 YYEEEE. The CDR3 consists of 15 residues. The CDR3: CASSQRAGGPSEQFF. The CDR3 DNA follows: TGTGCCAGCAGCCAGAGAGCGGGGGGGCCTAGCGAGCAGTTCTTC. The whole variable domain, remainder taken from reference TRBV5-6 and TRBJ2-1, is DAGVTQSPTHLIKTRGQQVTLRCSPKSGHDTVSWYQQALGQGPQFIFQYYEEEERQRGNFPDRFSGHQFPNYSSELNVNALLLGDSALYLCASSQRAGGPSEQFFGPGTRLTVL.

The CDR3 DNA reads TGTGCCAGCAGCCAAGATGGCAGAGCGCAGTTCTTC. Its translation: CASSQDGRAQFF. The chain is built from TRBV3-1 and TRBJ2-1; D unclear. With 0 bases removed from V and 12 bases from J, the gap between germline ends came to 9 bases. CDR1 LGHDT and CDR2 YNNKEL come from the germline V gene (reference sequence). This CDR3 has 12 amino acids.

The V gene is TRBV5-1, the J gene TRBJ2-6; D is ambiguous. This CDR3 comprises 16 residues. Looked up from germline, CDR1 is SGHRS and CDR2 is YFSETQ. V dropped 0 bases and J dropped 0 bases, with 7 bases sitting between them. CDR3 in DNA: TGCGCCAGCAGCTTGGATGGGAACTCTGGGGCCAACGTCCTGACTTTC. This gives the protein CASSLDGNSGANVLTF.

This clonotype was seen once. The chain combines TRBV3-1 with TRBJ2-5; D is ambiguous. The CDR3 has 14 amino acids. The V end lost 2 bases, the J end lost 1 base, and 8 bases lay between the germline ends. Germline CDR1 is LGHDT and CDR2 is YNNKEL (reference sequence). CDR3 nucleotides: TGTGCCAGCAGCCAACTCCATCGCCAAGAGACCCAGTACTTC. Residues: CASSQLHRQETQYF.

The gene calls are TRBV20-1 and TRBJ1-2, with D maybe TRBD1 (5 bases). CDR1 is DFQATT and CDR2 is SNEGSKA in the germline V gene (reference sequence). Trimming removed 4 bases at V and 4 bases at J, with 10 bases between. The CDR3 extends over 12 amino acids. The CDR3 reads CSATGSRYGYTF. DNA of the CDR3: TGCAGTGCTACAGGGTCTCGCTATGGCTACACCTTC.

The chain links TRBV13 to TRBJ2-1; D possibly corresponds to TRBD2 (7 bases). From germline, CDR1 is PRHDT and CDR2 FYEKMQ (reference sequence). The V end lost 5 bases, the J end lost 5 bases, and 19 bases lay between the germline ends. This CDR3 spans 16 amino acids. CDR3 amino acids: CASSRRAGAGHNEQFF. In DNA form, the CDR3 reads TGTGCCAGCAGCCGCCGGGCGGGGGCGGGTCACAATGAGCAGTTCTTC. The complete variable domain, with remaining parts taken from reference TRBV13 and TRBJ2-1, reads AAGVIQSPRHLIKEKRETATLKCYPIPRHDTVYWYQQGPGQDPQFLISFYEKMQSDKGSIPDRFSAQQFSDYHSELNMSSLELGDSALYFCASSRRAGAGHNEQFFGPGTRLTVL.

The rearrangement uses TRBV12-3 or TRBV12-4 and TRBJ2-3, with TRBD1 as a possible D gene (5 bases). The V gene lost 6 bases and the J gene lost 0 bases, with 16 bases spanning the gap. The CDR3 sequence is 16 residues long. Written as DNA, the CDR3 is TGTGCCAGCAGCCGACAGAGACCCTCTAGCACAGATACGCAGTATTTT. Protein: CASSRQRPSSTDTQYF.

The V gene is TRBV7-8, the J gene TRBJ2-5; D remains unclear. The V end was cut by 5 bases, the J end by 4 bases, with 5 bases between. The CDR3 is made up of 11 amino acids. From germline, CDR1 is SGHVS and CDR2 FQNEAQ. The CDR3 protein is CASSPAETQYF. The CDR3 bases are TGTGCCAGCAGCCCGGCAGAGACCCAGTACTTC.

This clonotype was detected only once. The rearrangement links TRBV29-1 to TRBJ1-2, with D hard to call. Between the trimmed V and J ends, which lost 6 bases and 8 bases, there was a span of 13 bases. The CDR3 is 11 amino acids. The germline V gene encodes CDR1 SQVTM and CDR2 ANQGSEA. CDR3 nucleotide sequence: TGCAGCGTCCTTGAGGTCCGAGGCTACACCTTC. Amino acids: CSVLEVRGYTF.

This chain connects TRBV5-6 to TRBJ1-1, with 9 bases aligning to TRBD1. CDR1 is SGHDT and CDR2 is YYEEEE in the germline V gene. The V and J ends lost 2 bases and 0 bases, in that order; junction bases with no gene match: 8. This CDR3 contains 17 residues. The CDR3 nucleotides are TGTGCCAGCAGCTTCTTGGGACAGGGAGGGATGAACACTGAAGCTTTCTTT. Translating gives CASSFLGQGGMNTEAFF.

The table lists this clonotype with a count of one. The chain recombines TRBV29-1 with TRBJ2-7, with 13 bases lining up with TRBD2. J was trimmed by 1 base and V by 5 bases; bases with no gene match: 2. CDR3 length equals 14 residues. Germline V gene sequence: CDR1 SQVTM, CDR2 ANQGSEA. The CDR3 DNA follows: TGCAGCGTTCGACTAGCGGGGGGTTCCTACGAGCAGTACTTC. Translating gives CSVRLAGGSYEQYF.

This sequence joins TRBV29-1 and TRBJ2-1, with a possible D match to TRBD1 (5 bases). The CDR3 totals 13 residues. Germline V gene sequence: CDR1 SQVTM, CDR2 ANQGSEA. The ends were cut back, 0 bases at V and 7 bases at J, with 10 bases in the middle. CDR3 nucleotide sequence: TGCAGCGTTGAAGACAGGGCCGGGAATGAGCAGTTCTTC. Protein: CSVEDRAGNEQFF.

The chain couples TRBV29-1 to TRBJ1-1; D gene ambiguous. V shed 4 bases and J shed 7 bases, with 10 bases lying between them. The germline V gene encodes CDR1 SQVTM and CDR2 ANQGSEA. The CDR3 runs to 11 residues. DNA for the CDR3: TGCAGCGTTGGAGAGACCTTTGAAGCTTTCTTT. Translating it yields CSVGETFEAFF. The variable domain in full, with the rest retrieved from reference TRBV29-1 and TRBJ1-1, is SAVISQKPSRDICQRGTSLTIQCQVDSQVTMMFWYRQQPGQSLTLIATANQGSEATYESGFVIDKFPISRPNLTFSTLTVSNMSPEDSSIYLCSVGETFEAFFGQGTRLTVV.

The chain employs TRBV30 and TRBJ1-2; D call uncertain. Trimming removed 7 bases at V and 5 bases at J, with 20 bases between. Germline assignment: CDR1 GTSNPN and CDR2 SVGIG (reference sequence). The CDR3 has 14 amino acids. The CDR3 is CASLRRRNTYGYTF. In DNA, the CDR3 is TGTGCCTCTCTCCGAAGGAGAAATACTTATGGCTACACCTTC.

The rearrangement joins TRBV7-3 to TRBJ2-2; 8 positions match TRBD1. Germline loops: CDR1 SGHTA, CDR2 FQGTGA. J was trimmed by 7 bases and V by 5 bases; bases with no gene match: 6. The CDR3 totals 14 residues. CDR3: CASSQDRVLGELFF. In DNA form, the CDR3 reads TGTGCCAGCAGCCAGGACAGGGTCCTCGGGGAGCTGTTTTTT.

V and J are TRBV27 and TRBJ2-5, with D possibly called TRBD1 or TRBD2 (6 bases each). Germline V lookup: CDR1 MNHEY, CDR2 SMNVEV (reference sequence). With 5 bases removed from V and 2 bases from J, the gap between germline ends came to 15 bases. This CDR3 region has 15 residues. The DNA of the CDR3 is TGTGCCAGCAGTGCTACGGGGGCCATTCAAGAGACCCAGTACTTC. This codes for CASSATGAIQETQYF.

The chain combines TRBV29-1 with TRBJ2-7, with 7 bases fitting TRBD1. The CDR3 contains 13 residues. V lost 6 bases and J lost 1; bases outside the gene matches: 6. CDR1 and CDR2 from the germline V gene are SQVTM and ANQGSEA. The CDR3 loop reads CSVSGTVSYEQYF. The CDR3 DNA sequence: TGCAGCGTCTCCGGGACAGTTTCCTACGAGCAGTACTTC.

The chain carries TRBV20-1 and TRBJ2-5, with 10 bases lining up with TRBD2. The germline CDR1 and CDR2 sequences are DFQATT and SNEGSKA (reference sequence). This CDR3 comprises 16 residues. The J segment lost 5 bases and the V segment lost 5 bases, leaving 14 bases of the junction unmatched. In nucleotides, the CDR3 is TGCAGTGCTGGGGGACGTAGCGGGAGGACGGCCGAGACCCAGTACTTC. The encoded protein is CSAGGRSGRTAETQYF.

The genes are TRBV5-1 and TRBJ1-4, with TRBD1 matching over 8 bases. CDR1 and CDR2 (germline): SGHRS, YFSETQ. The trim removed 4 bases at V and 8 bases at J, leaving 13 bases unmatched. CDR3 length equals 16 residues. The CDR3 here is CASSLRPTGANEKLFF. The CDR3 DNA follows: TGCGCCAGCAGCCTGAGACCGACAGGGGCAAACGAAAAACTGTTTTTT.

In DNA, the CDR3 is TGCGCCAGCAGCTTGGCCGTGCAGGGGAACACTGAAGCTTTCTTT. It yields the protein CASSLAVQGNTEAFF. The chain joins TRBV5-1 to TRBJ1-1; perhaps TRBD1 as D (5 bases). The CDR3 sequence is 15 residues long. V lost 0 bases, J lost 1 base, and 10 bases lay in between. From germline, CDR1 is SGHRS and CDR2 YFSETQ.